This is a list of T cell receptor beta chains from one sample in a study of OX40 agonist ivuxolimab in advanced cancers. TCRdb's table, derived via immunoSEQ multiplex PCR, lists solely in-frame clones and lacks some. Here the sample spans 65,000 to 100,000 clones, around 80% being singletons. Material: CD4+ or CD8+ T cells sorted from blood, obtained in a trial of the OX40 agonist ivuxolimab. The receptors originated from an adult with an advanced solid tumor such as melanoma, head and neck, liver or kidney cancer. Each CDR3 is given without its conserved first and last residue. D genes are given only for firm matches.

J gene	V gene	D gene	CDR3 protein
TRBJ2-5	TRBV20-1	-	SAPKGETQY
TRBJ1-1	TRBV28	-	ASGRRNTEAF
TRBJ1-3	TRBV2	-	ASGGAAGNTIY
TRBJ1-5	TRBV6-5	-	ASSQGLDQPQH
TRBJ2-2	TRBV27	TRBD1	ATLRQGTGELF
TRBJ2-1	TRBV10-3	-	AISEGGPNEQF
TRBJ2-7	TRBV11-3	TRBD1	ASSCRDRQPYEQY
TRBJ2-4	TRBV28	-	ASSFSSGLIQY
TRBJ1-5	TRBV6-5	-	ASRSGNQPQH
TRBJ2-7	TRBV5-4	-	ASSLAGRGGGEQY
TRBJ2-7	TRBV30	TRBD1	AWSRGTGGLIHEQY
TRBJ2-3	TRBV21-1	-	ASSSGQGEGTDTQY
TRBJ2-2	TRBV6-1	TRBD2	ATWKTGGSTGELF
TRBJ2-2	TRBV15	-	ATSRDLPGRTGELF
TRBJ2-7	TRBV11-2	-	ASSPSYEQY
TRBJ1-2	TRBV5-1	-	ASSLEPDNYGYT
TRBJ1-1	TRBV4-3	-	ASSSGGTEAF
TRBJ2-1	TRBV6-6	-	ASSYAFNEQF
TRBJ1-1	TRBV19	-	ASREGGLTEAF
TRBJ2-2	TRBV10-1	-	ASSDPPETNTGELF
TRBJ1-6	TRBV4-1	-	ASSQDGQLGNSPLH
TRBJ1-2	TRBV5-4	TRBD1	ASSLRPTGEVGGYT
TRBJ1-2	TRBV7-9	-	ASAPRQDLNYGYT
TRBJ1-6	TRBV27	-	ASSVVINPLGALH
TRBJ1-3	TRBV13	-	ASSLSQLNTIY
TRBJ2-7	TRBV15	-	ATSTGAYEQY
TRBJ1-5	TRBV2	TRBD1	ASNRDRVGNQPQH
TRBJ2-2	TRBV19	TRBD1	ASSDTGGGNTGELF
TRBJ1-1	TRBV5-1	-	ASSLAGRATDTEAF
TRBJ1-2	TRBV28	TRBD1	ASRRQGNYGYT
TRBJ2-1	TRBV5-4	-	ASSLYVDLPNNEQF
TRBJ2-1	TRBV2	-	ASGGTDNEQF
TRBJ2-1	TRBV2	TRBD1	ASRGDRGYYEQF
TRBJ1-1	TRBV7-2	-	ASSATGLVTEAF
TRBJ2-7	TRBV21-1	-	ASSKGDRIHEQY
TRBJ1-5	TRBV6-6	-	ASSYLGDAQPQH
TRBJ1-2	TRBV11-2	-	ASSFGVFYGYT
TRBJ1-1	TRBV13	-	ASSFAWERDTEAF
TRBJ1-1	TRBV19	-	ASRWTEKAF
TRBJ2-1	TRBV6-4	-	ASSRSSYNEQF
TRBJ2-2	TRBV4-3	TRBD1	ASKQGSSPNTGELF